This is a list of T cell receptor beta chains from one sample in a study of monozygotic twins with inflammatory bowel disease. TCRdb reprocessed the 5' RACE reads and reports one entry per CDR3 protein, with no DNA. This sample's table reports about 420,000 distinct CDR3 sequences. The sequencing sample was made of blood. These receptors originate from a human donor with ulcerative colitis or Crohn's disease, or a healthy co-twin of an affected twin (not recorded which). Each CDR3 is given with its conserved first and last residue. The order of the fields is J gene, V gene, CDR3 protein.

TRBJ2-3,TRBV24-1,CATGRRSTDTQYF
TRBJ2-1,TRBV3-1,CASSQELRRRRIMVYNEQFF
TRBJ2-3,TRBV7-2,CASSQSGRRSDTQYF
TRBJ1-2,TRBV28,CASSFGDYYGYTF
TRBJ2-1,TRBV7-2,CASSSGLVPNEQFF
TRBJ2-3,TRBV9,CASSSRTSGSPDTQYF
TRBJ1-3,TRBV2,CASSNRGLGLSGNTIYF
TRBJ2-7,TRBV5-1,CASRLSISSYEQYF
TRBJ1-3,TRBV7-9,CASSSRQSRGTIYF
TRBJ1-2,TRBV19,CASSTQTAYGYTF
TRBJ1-2,TRBV12-3/TRBV12-4,CASSSQGSHTYGYTF
TRBJ2-7,TRBV7-9,CASSLARDRDSYEQYF
TRBJ1-2,TRBV28,CASSLGQGEWYGYTF
TRBJ1-6,TRBV18,CASSPKTGLNSPLHF
TRBJ2-3,TRBV28,CASTGTPSLDTQYF
TRBJ2-1,TRBV5-1,CASSLLDFFLNEQFF
TRBJ2-5,TRBV7-8,CASSLSLAGVGETQYF
TRBJ1-5,TRBV5-1,CASSLGQGEGQPQHF
TRBJ2-1,TRBV20-1,CSATSGIRSYNEQFF
TRBJ2-4,TRBV6-1,CASSEGRAVLAKNMQYF
TRBJ2-5,TRBV7-2,CASSLDPGRVETQYF
TRBJ2-7,TRBV5-5,CASSYGGSSYEQYF
TRBJ1-4,TRBV6-1,CATSRRSATNEKLFF